The 28 T cell receptor beta chains reported below all come from one sample, sequenced in a study of cytomegalovirus exposure and HLA in healthy donors. With 60 Vbeta and 13 Jbeta primers, the PCR was carried out. Only in-frame clones appear in the TCRdb table, and some are missing; sequencing was by immunoSEQ multiplex PCR. The sample has around 110,000 clones, 60% to 80% seen once; the top ten hold roughly 2.8%. The sample was PBMCs. These receptors originate from a female donor in good health and CMV-seronegative.

This clone was found a few times. V usage is TRBV27 and J usage is TRBJ2-4, with 9 bases fitting TRBD1. Per germline, CDR1 MNHEY and CDR2 SMNVEV (reference sequence). This CDR3 is 20 amino acids long. The V gene end was trimmed by 6 bases and the J gene end by 1 base; junction bases not matched to a gene: 19. CDR3 residues: CASSQARDRVGPLAKNIQYF. The CDR3 bases are TGTGCCAGCAGCCAAGCCCGGGACAGGGTGGGCCCGTTGGCCAAAAACATTCAGTACTTC.

This clone is a singleton in its sample. The chain combines TRBV7-8 with TRBJ2-1; tentative D call: TRBD2 (6 bases). The CDR3 consists of 16 residues. Germline-derived CDR1 and CDR2 are SGHVS and FQNEAQ. Trimming cost V 5 bases and J 0 bases, with 14 bases left between them. The DNA for the CDR3 is TGTGCCAGCAGCCCCCGGGGGTTGAGCTCCTACAATGAGCAGTTCTTC. Translation: CASSPRGLSSYNEQFF.

In its sample, this clone was seen once. The rearrangement links TRBV21-1 to TRBJ2-1; the table's D call TRBD1 went unverified against the DNA. TRBV21-1 is a known pseudogene. The CDR3 is 17 amino acids. This CDR3 reads CASSKRCGTGEGNEQFF. The CDR3 bases are TGTGCCAGCAGCAAACGCTGCGGGACAGGGGAAGGGAATGAGCAGTTCTTC.

There are a few counts of this clone. This chain links TRBV7-9 with TRBJ2-1, with TRBD2 as a possible D gene (5 bases). V was shortened by 5 bases and J by 4 bases, with 12 bases between the two germline ends. The CDR3 has 14 amino acids. From germline, CDR1 is SEHNR and CDR2 FQNEAQ (reference sequence). The CDR3 region is CASSTEAAYNEQFF. DNA of the CDR3: TGTGCCAGCAGCACGGAGGCGGCATACAATGAGCAGTTCTTC.

For this clone: At one end, the junction sequence differs from germline, possibly due to a read error. V usage is TRBV7-6 and J usage is TRBJ2-1, with no clear D. Germline-derived CDR1 and CDR2 are SGHVS and FNYEAQ. The CDR3 has 16 residues. Here the CDR3 DNA reads TGTGCCAGCAGCCCACAACATTTCGGGTTTAACAATGGGCAGTTCTTC. Amino acid sequence: CASSPQHFGFNNGQFF.

The chain recombines TRBV2 with TRBJ2-7; D perhaps matches TRBD1 (6 bases). V lost 8 bases and J lost 2, with 16 bases in between. Germline V CDR1 and CDR2: SNHLY, FYNNEI. CDR3 size: 14 residues. The CDR3 DNA sequence: TGTGCCAGCGGGTCCGGACAGCCTCCCTACGAGCAGTACTTC. It codes for CASGSGQPPYEQYF.

This chain connects TRBV4-3 to TRBJ2-1, with TRBD2 identical over 10 bases. This CDR3 is 16 amino acids long. After removal of 3 bases from V and 4 bases from J, the junction contained 6 bases not matched to a gene. Germline V gives CDR1 LGHNA, CDR2 YSLEER. CDR3 coding DNA: TGCGCCAGCAGCCAGACTAGCGGGCGTCGTTACAATGAGCAGTTCTTC. It encodes CASSQTSGRRYNEQFF.

This sequence joins TRBV7-8 and TRBJ2-2, with D maybe TRBD2 (6 bases). Looked up from germline, CDR1 is SGHVS and CDR2 is FQNEAQ. With 7 bases removed from V and 4 bases from J, the gap between germline ends came to 22 bases. This CDR3 has 17 amino acids. In DNA form, the CDR3 reads TGTGCCAGCACCAAACCGCAGCGAGGGGACTCCACCGGGGAGCTGTTTTTT. This codes for CASTKPQRGDSTGELFF.

The chain links TRBV12-5 to TRBJ2-3, with 12 positions matching TRBD2. Germline trimming cut 2 bases from V and 4 bases from J; bases unmatched to any gene: 7. This CDR3 contains 17 residues. Germline CDR1 reads LGHNT; CDR2 reads FRNRAP. CDR3 coding DNA: TGTGCTAGTGGTTTGCCAACTAGCGGGAGGATCGCAGATACGCAGTATTTT. Amino acid sequence: CASGLPTSGRIADTQYF.

This chain joins TRBV5-8 and TRBJ1-5; 8 positions match TRBD1. The CDR3 runs 15 residues. V trimming: 2 bases; J trimming: 6 bases; junction bases outside the gene matches: 7. Germline V CDR1 and CDR2: SGHTS, YDEGEE. The CDR3: CASSFQGALGQPQHF. The CDR3 DNA reads as TGTGCCAGCAGCTTCCAGGGGGCGCTGGGTCAGCCCCAGCATTTT.

The rearrangement links TRBV19 to TRBJ1-5, with a tentative D call TRBD1 (6 bases). Germline assignment: CDR1 LNHDA and CDR2 SQIVND (reference sequence). The CDR3 consists of 15 residues. The germline V and J ends were trimmed by 10 bases and 4 bases, with 20 bases remaining between them. The CDR3 spells CATSRGRGENQPQHF. In DNA form, the CDR3 reads TGTGCCACAAGTCGAGGCAGGGGTGAGAATCAGCCCCAGCATTTT.

On this clone itself: A read error may account for a junction end that differs from germline. This rearrangement joins TRBV2 to TRBJ2-5, with 11 positions matching TRBD2. Germline V CDR1 and CDR2: SNHLY, FYNNEI. The CDR3 length is 18 residues. This CDR3 reads CASSQAGTSGGGRETQYF. The CDR3 DNA is TGTGCCAGCAGTCAAGCCGGGACTAGCGGCGGCGGTAGGGAGACCCAGTACTTC.

This clone was seen only once. The chain links TRBV27 to TRBJ2-7; 16 positions agree with TRBD2. The V gene's germline CDR1 is MNHEY and CDR2 SMNVEV (reference sequence). The length of the CDR3 is 18 residues. Trimming cost V 5 bases and J 3 bases; bases outside gene matches: 10. The CDR3 here is CASSIHRGLAGGLYEQYF. The CDR3 region has the DNA TGTGCCAGCAGTATCCACAGGGGACTAGCGGGAGGGCTCTACGAGCAGTACTTC.

The chain uses TRBV28 and TRBJ1-2, with TRBD1 as a possible D gene (6 bases). Trimming took off 0 bases at V and 6 bases at J, with 8 bases between the two ends. Germline loops: CDR1 MDHEN, CDR2 SYDVKM. CDR3 length: 13 amino acids. CDR3 sequence reads: CASSLWRQDGYTF. CDR3 DNA sequence: TGTGCCAGCAGTTTATGGAGACAGGATGGCTACACCTTC.

This clone has just a few counts. The rearrangement links TRBV28 to TRBJ1-4; tentative D call: TRBD1 (6 bases). The germline CDR1 and CDR2 sequences are MDHEN and SYDVKM. V lost 8 bases, J lost 0 bases, and 25 bases lay in between. The CDR3 runs to 19 residues. The CDR3 DNA reads as TGTGCCAGCTTTGGTTTCGGGGGGGGCCCACCGGCAACTAATGAAAAACTGTTTTTT. Encoded protein: CASFGFGGGPPATNEKLFF.

Only a few counts were recorded for this clone. The chain uses TRBV7-8 and TRBJ1-1, with 10 bases identical to TRBD1. J lost 5 bases, V lost 7 bases, and 19 bases had no gene match. This CDR3 region has 18 residues. Per the germline V gene, CDR1 is SGHVS and CDR2 is FQNEAQ. CDR3 protein: CASTPWLGQGSLRTEAFF. CDR3 coding DNA: TGTGCCAGCACCCCCTGGTTGGGACAGGGGTCCCTCCGGACTGAAGCTTTCTTT.

This clone was observed a handful of times. The chain has TRBV12-5 and TRBJ1-5, with D possibly being TRBD1 (6 bases). Looked up from germline, CDR1 is LGHNT and CDR2 is FRNRAP. CDR3 length equals 17 residues. V was trimmed by 4 bases and J by 2 bases, leaving 18 bases between them. This CDR3 is CASGSLGHQGGNQPQHF. As DNA, the CDR3 is TGTGCTAGTGGTTCGCTGGGACACCAAGGGGGCAATCAGCCCCAGCATTTT.

The CDR3 loop is CASSLSGTGAYEQYF. CDR3 DNA sequence: TGTGCCAGCAGCTTGTCCGGGACAGGGGCCTACGAGCAGTACTTC. The chain combines TRBV5-4 with TRBJ2-7; TRBD1 aligns across 10 bases. CDR1 and CDR2 (germline): SGHNT, YYREEE (reference sequence). This CDR3 comprises 15 residues. With V trimmed by 1 base and J by 2 bases, 3 bases remained unmatched.

The rearrangement uses TRBV7-8 and TRBJ2-6; 11 nucleotides match TRBD1. Losses at the gene ends were 7 bases for V and 0 bases for J; bases not matched to a gene: 11. CDR1 is SGHVS and CDR2 is FQNEAQ in the germline V gene. This CDR3 is 19 amino acids long. The CDR3: CASTLGQGGIVSGANVLTF. CDR3 nucleotides: TGTGCCAGCACCTTGGGACAGGGGGGTATCGTCTCTGGGGCCAACGTCCTGACTTTC.

V and J are TRBV4-1 and TRBJ2-7; D is undetermined. The CDR3 totals 13 residues. The V end was cut by 1 base, the J end by 12 bases, with 16 bases between. Germline V gives CDR1 MGHRA, CDR2 YSYEKL. CDR3 region: CASSQGLTQARYF. CDR3 nucleotides: TGCGCCAGCAGCCAAGGCCTCACGCAAGCAAGGTACTTC.

CDR3 sequence (DNA): TGCGCCAGCAGTTTTACCAGAAACACCGGGGAGCTGTTTTTT. Protein: CASSFTRNTGELFF. This chain uses TRBV10-2 with TRBJ2-2; unclear D gene. The CDR3 has 14 residues. The V and J ends lost 5 bases and 2 bases respectively, with 9 bases between them. Per the germline V gene, CDR1 is WSHSY and CDR2 is SAAADI.

V is TRBV15 and J is TRBJ1-2, with D possibly being TRBD1 (5 bases). V was shortened by 0 bases and J by 5 bases, with 13 bases between the two germline ends. This CDR3 is 15 amino acids long. In germline, CDR1 is LNHNV, CDR2 YYDKDF (reference sequence). As DNA, the CDR3 is TGTGCCACCAGCAGAGATCTTTTACAGGATTATGGCTACACCTTC. Translation: CATSRDLLQDYGYTF.

The J gene is TRBJ2-2, the V gene TRBV27; 7 positions agree with TRBD2. The CDR3 has 17 residues. Germline V lookup: CDR1 MNHEY, CDR2 SMNVEV (reference sequence). V dropped 4 bases and J dropped 4; count of bases not matched to a gene: 12. CDR3 region: CASSSPRGSTSTGELFF. The DNA of the CDR3 is TGTGCCAGCAGTTCCCCCCGCGGGAGTACGAGCACCGGGGAGCTGTTTTTT.

This sequence joins TRBV2 and TRBJ2-5; 9 bases match TRBD2. Germline V gene lookup returns CDR1 SNHLY and CDR2 FYNNEI. V dropped 4 bases and J dropped 5; count of bases not matched to a gene: 5. CDR3 size: 14 residues. The CDR3 region has the DNA TGTGCCAGCAGTGGTAGCGGGAGAGGGGAGACCCAGTACTTC. Amino acids: CASSGSGRGETQYF.

This chain links TRBV19 with TRBJ2-7; weak D call: TRBD1 (5 bases). The CDR3 is 13 amino acids. Per the germline V gene, CDR1 is LNHDA and CDR2 is SQIVND (reference sequence). V was cut by 4 bases and J by 6 bases, with 13 bases left in between. CDR3 residues: CASSSLGASEQYF. The CDR3 DNA reads TGTGCCAGTAGTAGCCTAGGGGCCTCCGAGCAGTACTTC.

V gene TRBV7-9 combines with J gene TRBJ2-1, with 7 positions matching TRBD1. Unmatched junction bases numbered 7, after V lost 1 base and J lost 4 bases. Germline V gene lookup returns CDR1 SEHNR and CDR2 FQNEAQ (reference sequence). CDR3 length: 16 residues. The CDR3 region has the DNA TGTGCCAGCAGCTTAGGAACCGGGACAGAGTACAATGAGCAGTTCTTC. Residues: CASSLGTGTEYNEQFF.

This clone was seen once. DNA for the CDR3: TGTGCCAGCTCCGATCAAGCGACAGATACGCAGTATTTT. The encoded protein is CASSDQATDTQYF. This sequence joins TRBV18 and TRBJ2-3; D is uncertain. Trimming cost V 6 bases and J 3 bases, with 10 bases left between them. Germline lookup yields CDR1 KGHSH and CDR2 LQKENI. The length of the CDR3 is 13 residues.

This sequence joins TRBV4-2 and TRBJ2-1; 11 bases align to TRBD2. The CDR3 is 16 amino acids. J was trimmed by 3 bases and V by 0 bases; bases with no gene match: 1. Germline CDR1 reads LGHNA; CDR2 reads YNFKEQ. CDR3 in DNA: TGTGCCAGCAGCCAAGATAGCGGGGGGGACTACAATGAGCAGTTCTTC. It yields the protein CASSQDSGGDYNEQFF.